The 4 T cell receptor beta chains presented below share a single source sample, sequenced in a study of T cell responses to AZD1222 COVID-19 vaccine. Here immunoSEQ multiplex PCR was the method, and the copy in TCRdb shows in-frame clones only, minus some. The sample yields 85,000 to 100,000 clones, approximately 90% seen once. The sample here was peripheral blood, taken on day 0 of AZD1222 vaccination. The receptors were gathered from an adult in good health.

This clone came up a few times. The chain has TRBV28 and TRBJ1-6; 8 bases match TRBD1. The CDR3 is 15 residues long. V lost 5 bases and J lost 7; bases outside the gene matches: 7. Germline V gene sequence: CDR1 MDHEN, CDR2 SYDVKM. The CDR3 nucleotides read TGTGCCAGCAGTCCAGAGACAGGGGACAATTCACCCCTCCACTTT. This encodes CASSPETGDNSPLHF. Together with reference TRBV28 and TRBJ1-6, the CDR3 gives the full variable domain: DVKVTQSSRYLVKRTGEKVFLECVQDMDHENMFWYRQDPGLGLRLIYFSYDVKMKEKGDIPEGYSVSREKKERFSLILESASTNQTSMYLCASSPETGDNSPLHFGNGTRLTVT.

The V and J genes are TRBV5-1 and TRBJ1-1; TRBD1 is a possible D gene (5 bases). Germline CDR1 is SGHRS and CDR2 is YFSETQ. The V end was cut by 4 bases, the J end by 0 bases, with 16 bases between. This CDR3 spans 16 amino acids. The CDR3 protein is CASSPSGGSMNTEAFF. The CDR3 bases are TGCGCCAGCAGCCCCTCGGGGGGGTCTATGAACACTGAAGCTTTCTTT.

The CDR3 DNA sequence: TGTGCCACCAGCAGACCTCGGGGCAGGGCCCGGGGCAATAGCAATCAGCCCCAGCATTTT. Translating gives CATSRPRGRARGNSNQPQHF. The rearrangement joins TRBV15 to TRBJ1-5, with D possibly matching TRBD1 (5 bases). The CDR3 has 20 amino acids. Germline V CDR1 and CDR2: LNHNV, YYDKDF (reference sequence). The germline V and J ends were trimmed by 2 bases and 0 bases, with 23 bases remaining between them.

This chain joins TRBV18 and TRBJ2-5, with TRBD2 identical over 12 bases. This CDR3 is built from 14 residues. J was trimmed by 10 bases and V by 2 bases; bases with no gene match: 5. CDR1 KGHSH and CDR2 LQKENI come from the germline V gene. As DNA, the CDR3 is TGTGCCAGCTCACCAGAGACTAGCGGGGGTGTCCAGTACTTC. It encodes CASSPETSGGVQYF.